The subject of this entry is one TCR beta chain. The data stem from a study of response to subunit inactivated influenza vaccine. TCRdb recomputed calls from the RT-PCR reads with MiXCR, one row per CDR3 protein. The table records around 710,000 distinct CDR3 sequences, over 11% of them present only once. Germline V lookup: CDR1 SGHRS, CDR2 YFSETQ. J gave up 7 bases and V 4 bases, and 12 bases lay outside the gene matches. This CDR3 contains 15 residues. The rearrangement joins TRBV5-1 to TRBJ1-2, with 8 nucleotides matching TRBD1. The TCR sequence derives from a man aged 50-59 years who received an inactivated influenza vaccine. The starting material was PBMCs from blood, obtained 14 days before vaccination. The CDR3 loop is CASSEPGGQGAGYTF. CDR3 bases: TGCGCCAGCAGCGAACCTGGGGGCCAGGGGGCTGGCTACACCTTC.